This is a list of T cell receptor beta chains from one sample in a study of T cell clonotyping in hematopoietic cell transplantation. TCRdb keeps only in-frame clones here, not all; method: immunoSEQ multiplex PCR. The sample contains more than 12,000 clones, about nine tenths of which appear only once. Source: PBMCs, taken 100 days after allogeneic stem cell transplant. The source of these receptors is a male patient aged 45-59 years who had an allogeneic stem cell transplant from an unrelated donor, so T cells may come from the graft donor. Some clones in this sample may be carry-over from other donors' samples. The CDR3 runs from the conserved cysteine through the conserved F or W. D genes are given only for firm matches. Size values are once, few and many counts, or a class for expanded clones, and some rows have none.

j_call: TRBJ1-4
v_call: TRBV11-2
d_call: -
clone_size: once
cdr3_aa: CASSLNGRNEKLFF
cdr3_nt: TGTGCCAGCAGCTTAAACGGGAGAAATGAAAAACTGTTTTTT

j_call: TRBJ1-3
v_call: TRBV5-1
d_call: -
clone_size: once
cdr3_aa: CASSLVALRVGNTIYF
cdr3_nt: TGCGCCAGCAGCTTGGTTGCCTTGCGGGTTGGAAACACCATATATTTT

j_call: TRBJ2-7
v_call: TRBV6-1
d_call: TRBD1
clone_size: -
cdr3_aa: CASTPSQGAVYEQYF
cdr3_nt: TGTGCCAGCACCCCCTCGCAGGGGGCGGTGTACGAGCAGTACTTC

j_call: TRBJ2-7
v_call: TRBV4-2
d_call: -
clone_size: -
cdr3_aa: CASSQGDWNRRTYEQYF
cdr3_nt: TGTGCCAGCAGCCAAGGAGACTGGAACAGGCGGACCTACGAGCAGTACTTC

j_call: TRBJ1-1
v_call: TRBV5-1
d_call: -
clone_size: -
cdr3_aa: CASSLAGGSNTEAFF
cdr3_nt: TGCGCCAGCAGCTTGGCTGGGGGATCGAACACTGAAGCTTTCTTT

j_call: TRBJ1-5
v_call: TRBV6-1
d_call: TRBD1
clone_size: -
cdr3_aa: CASSESRTGYGNQPQHF
cdr3_nt: TGTGCCAGCAGTGAGTCGCGGACAGGGTATGGCAATCAGCCCCAGCATTTT

j_call: TRBJ2-7
v_call: TRBV25-1
d_call: TRBD1
clone_size: -
cdr3_aa: CASSVTGLDEQYF
cdr3_nt: TGTGCCAGCAGTGTGACAGGGCTCGACGAGCAGTACTTC

j_call: TRBJ1-4
v_call: TRBV15
d_call: TRBD1
clone_size: -
cdr3_aa: CATSGRPGQPLFF
cdr3_nt: TGTGCCACCAGCGGACGACCGGGACAGCCACTGTTTTTT

j_call: TRBJ1-2
v_call: TRBV6-1
d_call: -
clone_size: -
cdr3_aa: CASSPGTDLVGYTF
cdr3_nt: TGTGCCAGCAGCCCGGGGACCGACCTAGTTGGCTACACCTTC

j_call: TRBJ1-2
v_call: TRBV5-1
d_call: -
clone_size: -
cdr3_aa: CASSFLTVNYGYTF
cdr3_nt: TGCGCCAGCAGCTTCCTGACGGTAAACTATGGCTACACCTTC

j_call: TRBJ2-7
v_call: TRBV19
d_call: -
clone_size: -
cdr3_aa: CASGTEAKYF
cdr3_nt: TGTGCCAGCGGGACGGAGGCTAAATACTTC

j_call: TRBJ2-1
v_call: TRBV19
d_call: TRBD2
clone_size: -
cdr3_aa: CASSIRLAAYNEQFF
cdr3_nt: TGTGCCAGTAGTATTAGGCTAGCGGCCTACAATGAGCAGTTCTTC

j_call: TRBJ1-4
v_call: TRBV27
d_call: -
clone_size: medium-sized
cdr3_aa: CASSPNGGTITLFF
cdr3_nt: TGTGCCAGCAGCCCAAACGGGGGCACTATTACGCTGTTTTTT

j_call: TRBJ2-7
v_call: TRBV6-5
d_call: TRBD1
clone_size: -
cdr3_aa: CASSLGGTGTYEQYF
cdr3_nt: TGTGCCAGCAGCCTCGGAGGGACAGGGACCTACGAGCAGTACTTC

j_call: TRBJ2-7
v_call: TRBV2
d_call: -
clone_size: -
cdr3_aa: CASSGTYEQYF
cdr3_nt: TGTGCCAGCAGTGGCACCTACGAGCAGTACTTC